These 17 T cell receptor beta chains were sequenced from one sample in a study of blood T cells in healthy people across ages (dated by TCRdb to the mid-2010s). The library was prepared using 5' RACE. TCRdb records Illumina HiSeq 2500 as the sequencer. A second PCR of roughly 7 to 11 cycles was performed with a sample-barcoded 5' primer and a J-beta primer mix. The public reads were run again by TCRdb, first through fastp at Q25 and then through MiXCR, and only productive beta chains were kept. Here each entry gathers all rows of one CDR3 protein and keeps the most common genes and DNA. The sample includes hundreds of thousands of distinct CDR3 sequences, with about 56% observed a single time. The biggest ten clones account for under 30% of the sample. The sequencing input was blood. These receptors all stem from a man aged 35-49 years in good health.

This clonotype is a singleton in its sample. The rearrangement links TRBV20-1 to TRBJ1-6, with D maybe TRBD1 (5 bases). Trimming took off 0 bases at V and 7 bases at J, with 13 bases between the two ends. The CDR3 is 15 amino acids. CDR1 and CDR2 from the germline V gene are DFQATT and SNEGSKA (reference sequence). CDR3 DNA sequence: TGCAGTGCTAGAGATGAGAAGGGGAGGAATTCACCCCTCCACTTT. Amino acids: CSARDEKGRNSPLHF.

This clonotype has a single count. The rearrangement joins TRBV6-6 to TRBJ2-7; the match to TRBD1 covers 10 bases. V shed 2 bases and J 2 bases; nucleotides not matched to a gene: 6. This CDR3 has 16 amino acids. CDR1 is MNHNY and CDR2 is SVGAGI in the germline V gene (reference sequence). The CDR3 DNA follows: TGTGCCAGCAGTTACACGGGGACAGGGGTCGCCTACGAGCAGTACTTC. Translating gives CASSYTGTGVAYEQYF.

This clonotype has just one count. V and J are TRBV9 and TRBJ2-1; possible D gene TRBD2, 5 bases. V shed 0 bases and J shed 4 bases, with 14 bases lying between them. Germline values: CDR1 SGDLS, CDR2 YYNGEE. This CDR3 has 16 amino acids. For the CDR3, the DNA is TGTGCCAGCAGCGTAGAGGCCGTAGGGAGTTACAATGAGCAGTTCTTC. It is translated as CASSVEAVGSYNEQFF.

The table lists this clonotype with a few counts. The chain uses TRBV12-3 or TRBV12-4 and TRBJ2-6; tentatively, D is TRBD1 (6 bases). This CDR3 contains 17 residues. V was trimmed by 10 bases and J by 0 bases, leaving 19 bases between them. The CDR3 sequence is CATLEGQSFSGANVLTF. The CDR3 DNA reads as TGTGCCACCCTAGAAGGACAGAGCTTCTCTGGGGCCAACGTCCTGACTTTC.

Points on this clonotype: Possible read error: a much larger clone is one base away. The chain combines TRBV5-1 with TRBJ2-5, with TRBD2 matching over 7 bases. From germline, CDR1 is SGHRS and CDR2 YFSETQ. The V segment lost 3 bases and the J segment 3 bases; nucleotides outside the gene matches: 11. The CDR3 spans 16 residues. CDR3 residues: CASSSPDGLVEETQYF. CDR3 DNA: TGCGCCAGCAGCTCCCCGGACGGACTAGTGGAAGAGACCCAGTACTTC.

The chain employs TRBV5-1 and TRBJ2-7; 7 bases map to TRBD1. The DNA end is a closer match to TRBJ2-5, so the J assignment may be wrong. CDR3 length: 13 residues. Germline V gives CDR1 SGHRS, CDR2 YFSETQ. In DNA form, the CDR3 reads TGCGCCAGCAGCACCGGACAGGTGGAGACCCAGTACTTC. It translates to CASSTGQVETQYF.

This rearrangement joins TRBV6-2 or TRBV6-3 to TRBJ1-6; weak D call: TRBD1 (5 bases). The V and J ends lost 8 bases and 0 bases respectively, with 11 bases between them. Germline CDR1 reads MNHEY; CDR2 reads SVGEGT. This CDR3 spans 15 amino acids. The CDR3 spells CASWGPSSYNSPLHF. DNA for the CDR3: TGTGCCAGCTGGGGCCCCAGCTCCTATAATTCACCCCTCCACTTT.

A few counts support this clonotype. The rearrangement uses TRBV5-1 and TRBJ2-5; D perhaps matches TRBD2 (7 bases). Germline CDR1 reads SGHRS; CDR2 reads YFSETQ. The CDR3 has 15 amino acids. V lost 3 bases and J lost 11, with 23 bases in between. The CDR3: CASSWGAGANGEQYF. The CDR3 bases are TGCGCCAGCAGCTGGGGCGCGGGGGCAAACGGTGAGCAGTACTTC.

The chain uses TRBV6-2 or TRBV6-3 and TRBJ2-1; D gene uncertain. The CDR3 runs 17 residues. Germline V gene data show CDR1 as MNHEY and CDR2 as SVGEGT. Trimming took off 6 bases at V and 2 bases at J, with 20 bases between the two ends. The CDR3 loop reads CASSSLGLRLTYNEQFF. CDR3 sequence (DNA): TGTGCCAGCAGCAGCCTGGGATTGCGGCTAACCTACAATGAGCAGTTCTTC.

The V and J genes are TRBV7-3 and TRBJ2-1; the D is unclear. TRBJ2-7 explains the end of the DNA better; the J call may be wrong. The CDR3 extends over 13 amino acids. Per germline, CDR1 SGHTA and CDR2 FQGTGA. DNA of the CDR3: TGTGCCAGCAGCTCCGTCAACTTAAATGAGCAGTACTTC. Translating it yields CASSSVNLNEQYF.

The chain links TRBV20-1 to TRBJ2-2; tentative D call: TRBD1 (6 bases). CDR1 is DFQATT and CDR2 is SNEGSKA in the germline V gene (reference sequence). The CDR3 has 15 amino acids. Trimming took off 5 bases at V and 1 base at J, with 14 bases between the two ends. The CDR3 loop reads CSAPSGHLNTGELFF. For the CDR3, the DNA is TGCAGTGCTCCCTCGGGACACCTGAACACCGGGGAGCTGTTTTTT.

This clonotype turned up a few times. The CDR3 spells CASSLSFGSGRRTQYF. CDR3 DNA sequence: TGTGCCAGCAGCTTATCGTTTGGGTCAGGACGGCGGACCCAGTACTTC. This sequence joins TRBV7-2 and TRBJ2-5; D is uncertain. Germline CDR1 reads SGHTA; CDR2 reads FQGNSA. The ends were cut back, 2 bases at V and 7 bases at J, with 20 bases in the middle. The CDR3 spans 16 residues.

The sample holds a few counts of this clonotype. This chain connects TRBV20-1 to TRBJ1-2; no definite D call. The CDR3 sequence is 13 residues long. V was trimmed by 2 bases and J by 8 bases, leaving 15 bases between them. Looked up from germline, CDR1 is DFQATT and CDR2 is SNEGSKA (reference sequence). The CDR3 sequence: CSARSGPLEGYTF. The CDR3 DNA is TGCAGTGCTAGAAGCGGTCCCCTGGAGGGCTACACCTTC.

This clonotype was seen only a few times. The chain combines TRBV7-3 with TRBJ2-5; TRBD2 matches at 8 bases. CDR3 length: 16 residues. J was trimmed by 1 base and V by 0 bases; bases with no gene match: 4. Germline assignment: CDR1 SGHTA and CDR2 FQGTGA. The CDR3 DNA reads TGTGCCAGCAGCTTAACGCCGGGAGGGGCCCAAGAGACCCAGTACTTC. This sequence encodes CASSLTPGGAQETQYF.

The chain has TRBV11-2 and TRBJ1-4, with D perhaps TRBD1 (6 bases). Deletions cut 5 bases from V and 4 bases from J, with 14 bases between. CDR1 and CDR2 (germline): SGHAT, FQNNGV. The CDR3 has 15 residues. CDR3 protein: CASSPGGGFNEKLFF. DNA of the CDR3: TGTGCCAGCAGCCCAGGAGGGGGTTTTAATGAAAAACTGTTTTTT.

J is TRBJ2-7 and V is TRBV7-2; D is unclear. V was pared by 5 bases and J by 6 bases, with 5 bases between. The CDR3 runs to 10 residues. Germline V gene data show CDR1 as SGHTA and CDR2 as FQGNSA. The CDR3 nucleotides read TGTGCCAGCAGCCGGACCGAGCAGTACTTC. It specifies CASSRTEQYF.

CDR3 coding DNA: TGTGCCAGCAGCCAAGATCCCGCGGGACAGGGGGGCGTAAAGCAGTACTTC. It specifies CASSQDPAGQGGVKQYF. The chain recombines TRBV3-1 with TRBJ2-7, with 11 bases fitting TRBD1. This CDR3 is 17 amino acids long. The J segment lost 8 bases and the V segment lost 0 bases, leaving 12 bases of the junction unmatched. Per germline, CDR1 LGHDT and CDR2 YNNKEL (reference sequence).